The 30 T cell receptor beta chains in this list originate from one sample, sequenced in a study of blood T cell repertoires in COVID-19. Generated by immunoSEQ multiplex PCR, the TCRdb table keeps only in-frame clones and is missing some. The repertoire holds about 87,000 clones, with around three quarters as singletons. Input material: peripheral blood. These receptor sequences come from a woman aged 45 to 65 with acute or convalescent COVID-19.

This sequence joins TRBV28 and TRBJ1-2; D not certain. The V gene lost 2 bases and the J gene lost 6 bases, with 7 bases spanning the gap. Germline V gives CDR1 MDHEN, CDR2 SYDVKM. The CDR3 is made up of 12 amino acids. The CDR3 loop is CASSLTENGYTF. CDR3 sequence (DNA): TGTGCCAGCAGTTTAACAGAAAATGGCTACACCTTC.

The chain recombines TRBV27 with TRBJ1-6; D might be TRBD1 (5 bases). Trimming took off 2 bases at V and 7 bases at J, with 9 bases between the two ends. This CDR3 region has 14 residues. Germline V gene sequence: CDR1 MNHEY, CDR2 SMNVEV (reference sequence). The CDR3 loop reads CASSLTGRNSPLHF. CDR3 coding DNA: TGTGCCAGCAGTTTAACAGGAAGAAATTCACCCCTCCACTTT.

The CDR3 DNA reads as TGTGCCAGCAGAATATTGCAACAGGGGAGCACTGAAGCTTTCTTT. Amino acid sequence: CASRILQQGSTEAFF. The rearrangement joins TRBV27 to TRBJ1-1; 7 bases fit TRBD1. The CDR3 spans 15 residues. Germline CDR1 is MNHEY and CDR2 is SMNVEV (reference sequence). Unmatched junction bases numbered 11, after V lost 6 bases and J lost 4 bases.

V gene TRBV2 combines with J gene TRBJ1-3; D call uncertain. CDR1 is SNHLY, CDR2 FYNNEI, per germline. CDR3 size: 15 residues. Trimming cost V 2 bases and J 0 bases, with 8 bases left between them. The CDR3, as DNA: TGTGCCAGCAGTGAAAGTAGTTACTCTGGAAACACCATATATTTT. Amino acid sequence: CASSESSYSGNTIYF.

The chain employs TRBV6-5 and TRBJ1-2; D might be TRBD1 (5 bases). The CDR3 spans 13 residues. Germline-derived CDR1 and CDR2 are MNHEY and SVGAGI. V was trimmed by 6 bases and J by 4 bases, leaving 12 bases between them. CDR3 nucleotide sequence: TGTGCCAGCAGGGACTTGGGGGGCTATGGCTACACCTTC. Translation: CASRDLGGYGYTF.

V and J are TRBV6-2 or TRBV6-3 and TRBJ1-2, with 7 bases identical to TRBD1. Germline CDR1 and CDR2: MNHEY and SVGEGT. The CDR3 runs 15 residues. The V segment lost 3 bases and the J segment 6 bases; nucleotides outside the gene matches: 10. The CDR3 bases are TGTGCCAGCAGTTATCCCCAGAACAGGGGTGATGGCTACACCTTC. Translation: CASSYPQNRGDGYTF.

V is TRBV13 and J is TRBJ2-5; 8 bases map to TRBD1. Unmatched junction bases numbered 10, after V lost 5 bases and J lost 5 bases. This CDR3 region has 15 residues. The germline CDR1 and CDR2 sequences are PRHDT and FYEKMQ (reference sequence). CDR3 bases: TGTGCCAGCAGCGCCAACGACAGGGGACGGGAGACCCAGTACTTC. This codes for CASSANDRGRETQYF.

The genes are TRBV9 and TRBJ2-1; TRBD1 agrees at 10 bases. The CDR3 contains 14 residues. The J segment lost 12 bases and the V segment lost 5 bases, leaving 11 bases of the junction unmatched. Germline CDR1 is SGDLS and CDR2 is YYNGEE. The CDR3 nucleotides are TGTGCCAGCAGAACCGGGACAGGGGATGCTCGGCAGTTCTTC. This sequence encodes CASRTGTGDARQFF.

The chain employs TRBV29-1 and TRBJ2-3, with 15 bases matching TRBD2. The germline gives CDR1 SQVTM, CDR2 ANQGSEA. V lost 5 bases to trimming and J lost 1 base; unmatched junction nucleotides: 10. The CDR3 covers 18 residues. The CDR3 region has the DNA TGCAGCGTTCAGGCTCCGGGACTAGCGGGGGGCGGCACAGATACGCAGTATTTT. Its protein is CSVQAPGLAGGGTDTQYF.

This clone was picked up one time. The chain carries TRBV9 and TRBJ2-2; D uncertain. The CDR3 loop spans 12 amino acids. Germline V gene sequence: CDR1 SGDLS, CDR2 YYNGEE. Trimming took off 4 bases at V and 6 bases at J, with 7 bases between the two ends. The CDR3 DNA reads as TGTGCCAGCAGCTCTCCGGCCGGGGAGCTGTTTTTT. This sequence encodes CASSSPAGELFF.

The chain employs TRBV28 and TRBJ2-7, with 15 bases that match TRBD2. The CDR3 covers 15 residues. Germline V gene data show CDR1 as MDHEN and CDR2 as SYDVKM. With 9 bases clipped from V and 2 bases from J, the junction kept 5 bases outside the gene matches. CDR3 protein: CASRGLAGGPYEQYF. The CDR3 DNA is TGTGCCAGTAGGGGACTAGCGGGGGGACCCTACGAGCAGTACTTC.

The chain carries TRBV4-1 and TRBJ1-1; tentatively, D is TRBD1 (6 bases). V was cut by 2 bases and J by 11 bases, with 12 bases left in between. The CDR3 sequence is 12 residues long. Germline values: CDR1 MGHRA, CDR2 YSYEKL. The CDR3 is CASSQLKGEAFF. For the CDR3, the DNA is TGCGCCAGCAGCCAACTTAAGGGGGAGGCTTTCTTT.

CDR3 in DNA: TGTGCCAGCATCCCTAGCGGGGGGGACTCCACCAGCTCCTACAATGAGCAGTTCTTC. Its translation: CASIPSGGDSTSSYNEQFF. V gene TRBV27 combines with J gene TRBJ2-1; 12 bases map to TRBD2. The CDR3 is 19 amino acids. Trimming cost V 7 bases and J 0 bases; bases outside gene matches: 13. Germline V CDR1 and CDR2: MNHEY, SMNVEV (reference sequence).

The DNA for the CDR3 is TGTGCCAGCAGCTTAACTAGCGGGGTAGGCACAGATACGCAGTATTTT. Protein: CASSLTSGVGTDTQYF. This sequence joins TRBV7-9 and TRBJ2-3; 10 bases match TRBD2. Per germline, CDR1 SEHNR and CDR2 FQNEAQ (reference sequence). Trimming removed 2 bases from V and 1 base from J; junction bases left unmatched: 3. The CDR3 consists of 16 residues.

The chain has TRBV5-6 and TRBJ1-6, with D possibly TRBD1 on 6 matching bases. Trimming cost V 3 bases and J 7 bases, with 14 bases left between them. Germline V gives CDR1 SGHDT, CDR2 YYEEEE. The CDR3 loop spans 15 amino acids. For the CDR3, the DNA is TGTGCCAGCAGCTGGGACGGGACACTAAATTCACCCCTCCACTTT. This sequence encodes CASSWDGTLNSPLHF.

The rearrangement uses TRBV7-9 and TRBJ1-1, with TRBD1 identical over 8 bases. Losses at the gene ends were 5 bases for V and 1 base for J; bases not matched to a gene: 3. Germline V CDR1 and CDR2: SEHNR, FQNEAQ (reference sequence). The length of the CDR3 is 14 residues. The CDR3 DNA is TGTGCCAGCAGCCTCGGACAGGGGAACACTGAAGCTTTCTTT. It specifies CASSLGQGNTEAFF. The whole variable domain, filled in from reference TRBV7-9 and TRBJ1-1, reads DTGVSQNPRHKITKRGQNVTFRCDPISEHNRLYWYRQTLGQGPEFLTYFQNEAQLEKSRLLSDRFSAERPKGSFSTLEIQRTEQGDSAMYLCASSLGQGNTEAFFGQGTRLTVV.

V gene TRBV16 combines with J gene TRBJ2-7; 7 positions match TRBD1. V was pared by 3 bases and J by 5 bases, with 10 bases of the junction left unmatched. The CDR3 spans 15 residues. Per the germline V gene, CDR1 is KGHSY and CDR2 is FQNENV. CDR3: CASSQRQGVHNEQYF. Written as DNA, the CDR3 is TGTGCCAGCAGCCAGCGACAGGGCGTTCACAACGAGCAGTACTTC.

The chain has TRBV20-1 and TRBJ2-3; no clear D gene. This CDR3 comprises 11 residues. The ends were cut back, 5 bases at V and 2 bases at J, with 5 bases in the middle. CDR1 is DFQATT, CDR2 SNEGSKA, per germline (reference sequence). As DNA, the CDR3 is TGCAGTGCTTCCTTCACAGATACGCAGTATTTT. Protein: CSASFTDTQYF.

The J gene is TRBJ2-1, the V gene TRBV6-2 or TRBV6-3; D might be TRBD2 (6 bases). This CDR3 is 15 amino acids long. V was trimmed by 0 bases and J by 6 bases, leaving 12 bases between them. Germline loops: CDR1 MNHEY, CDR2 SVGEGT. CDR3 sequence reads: CASSYSPDYFNEQFF. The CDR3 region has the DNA TGTGCCAGCAGTTACTCGCCGGACTACTTCAATGAGCAGTTCTTC.

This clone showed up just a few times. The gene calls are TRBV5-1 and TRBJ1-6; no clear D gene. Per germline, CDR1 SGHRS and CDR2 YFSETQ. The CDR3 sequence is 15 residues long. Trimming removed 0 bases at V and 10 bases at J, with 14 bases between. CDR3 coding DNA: TGCGCCAGCAGCTTGGCCGGGAGAGGGCTGTCACCCCTCCACTTT. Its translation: CASSLAGRGLSPLHF. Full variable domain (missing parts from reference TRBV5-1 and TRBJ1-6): KAGVTQTPRYLIKTRGQQVTLSCSPISGHRSVSWYQQTPGQGLQFLFEYFSETQRNKGNFPGRFSGRQFSNSRSEMNVSTLELGDSALYLCASSLAGRGLSPLHFGNGTRLTVT.

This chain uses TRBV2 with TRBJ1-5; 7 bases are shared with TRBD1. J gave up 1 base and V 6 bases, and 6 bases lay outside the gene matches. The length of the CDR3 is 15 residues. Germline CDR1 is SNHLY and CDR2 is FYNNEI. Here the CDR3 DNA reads TGTGCCAGCAGGGGAACAGGGGACAGCAATCAGCCCCAGCATTTT. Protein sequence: CASRGTGDSNQPQHF.

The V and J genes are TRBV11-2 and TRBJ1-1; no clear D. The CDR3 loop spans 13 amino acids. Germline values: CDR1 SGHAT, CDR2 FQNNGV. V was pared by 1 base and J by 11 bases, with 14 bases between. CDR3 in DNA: TGTGCCAGCAGCTTAGGAGGTCGGGGATGGGCTTTCTTT. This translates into CASSLGGRGWAFF.

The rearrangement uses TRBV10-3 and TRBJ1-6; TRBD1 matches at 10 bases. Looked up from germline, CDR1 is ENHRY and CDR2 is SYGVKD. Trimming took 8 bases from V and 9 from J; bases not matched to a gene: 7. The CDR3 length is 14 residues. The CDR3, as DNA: TGTGCCATCGGAACCGGGACAGGGGCTTCACCCCTCCACTTT. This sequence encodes CAIGTGTGASPLHF.

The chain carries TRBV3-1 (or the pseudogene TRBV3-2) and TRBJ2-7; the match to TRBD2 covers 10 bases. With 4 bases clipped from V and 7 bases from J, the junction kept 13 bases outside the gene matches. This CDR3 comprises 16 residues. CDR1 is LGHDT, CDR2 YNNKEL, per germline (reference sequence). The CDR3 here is CASSPRWSGGAREQYF. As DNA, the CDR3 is TGTGCCAGCAGCCCCCGATGGAGCGGGGGGGCCCGAGAGCAGTACTTC.

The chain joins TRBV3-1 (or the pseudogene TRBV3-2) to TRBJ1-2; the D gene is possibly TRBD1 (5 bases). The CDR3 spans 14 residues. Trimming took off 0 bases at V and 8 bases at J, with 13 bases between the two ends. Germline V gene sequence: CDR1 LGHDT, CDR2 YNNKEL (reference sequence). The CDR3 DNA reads TGTGCCAGCAGCCAAGAAGCCGCAGGGCGAGGCTACACCTTC. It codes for CASSQEAAGRGYTF.

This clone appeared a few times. CDR3 residues: CASSSTYTYEQYF. Here the CDR3 DNA reads TGTGCCAGCAGCTCGACTTACACCTACGAGCAGTACTTC. This sequence joins TRBV7-9 and TRBJ2-7; no clear D. The CDR3 spans 13 residues. Trimming took 4 bases from V and 2 from J, leaving 9 bases between them. Per the germline V gene, CDR1 is SEHNR and CDR2 is FQNEAQ (reference sequence).

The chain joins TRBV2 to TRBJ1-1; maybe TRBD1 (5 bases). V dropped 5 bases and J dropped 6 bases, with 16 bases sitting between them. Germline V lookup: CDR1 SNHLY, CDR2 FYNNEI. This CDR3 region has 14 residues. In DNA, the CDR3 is TGTGCCAGCAGTCCCTCGGGGGTGGGGGCTGAAGCTTTCTTT. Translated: CASSPSGVGAEAFF.

The CDR3: CASSVGYTDTQYF. The CDR3 DNA reads TGTGCCAGCAGCGTAGGTTACACAGATACGCAGTATTTT. V gene TRBV9 combines with J gene TRBJ2-3; D gene uncertain. CDR1 and CDR2 (germline): SGDLS, YYNGEE. Trimming left V 0 bases short and J 2 bases short, with 4 bases between. This CDR3 is built from 13 residues.

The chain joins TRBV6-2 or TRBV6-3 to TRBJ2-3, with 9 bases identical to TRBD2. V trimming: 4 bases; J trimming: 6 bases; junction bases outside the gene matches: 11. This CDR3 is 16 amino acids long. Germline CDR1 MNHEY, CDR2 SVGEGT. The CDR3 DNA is TGTGCCAGCAGTTCCAACCTCGCGGGGGGGTATGATACGCAGTATTTT. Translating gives CASSSNLAGGYDTQYF.

CDR3 sequence: CASSLTDTQYF. In DNA, the CDR3 is TGTGCCAGCAGTCTAACAGATACGCAGTATTTT. The V call is TRBV12-3 or TRBV12-4, the J call TRBJ2-3; no definite D call. The germline V and J ends were trimmed by 5 bases and 3 bases, with 3 bases remaining between them. The CDR3 is made up of 11 amino acids.